The T cell receptor (beta chain) under discussion was sequenced for a study of T-cell memory formation after mild COVID-19. Study-wide context: TCR clusters were mostly donor specific. Study conclusions and caveats: Clones that contracted from day 15 to 85 were balanced CD4/CD8, while later expanders leaned CD4+.

After 5'RACE with constant-segment primers, TCR alpha and TCR beta cDNA libraries carrying sample barcodes and UMIs were obtained. TCRdb reanalysed the 5' RACE reads using MiXCR and keeps one entry per CDR3 protein. The repertoire includes 400,000 or so distinct CDR3 sequences, under 25% of them detected once, and under 15% sits in the top ten. J gave up 1 base and V 6 bases, and 7 bases lay outside the gene matches. The length of the CDR3 is 17 residues. Germline CDR1 SNHLY, CDR2 FYNNEI. As to this clonotype: Its antigen is not known.

The TCR was taken from an adult woman who had mild COVID-19 (a few samples of this study predate the infection). Cell type and time point are not known. The chain employs TRBV2 and TRBJ2-3; the match to TRBD2 covers 13 bases. The specimen sequenced was PBMCs or a T cell subset sorted from them (not recorded which). DNA of the CDR3: TGTGCCAGCAGAGGACTAGCGGGGGCCCGCCGCACAGATACGCAGTATTTT. Residues: CASRGLAGARRTDTQYF.